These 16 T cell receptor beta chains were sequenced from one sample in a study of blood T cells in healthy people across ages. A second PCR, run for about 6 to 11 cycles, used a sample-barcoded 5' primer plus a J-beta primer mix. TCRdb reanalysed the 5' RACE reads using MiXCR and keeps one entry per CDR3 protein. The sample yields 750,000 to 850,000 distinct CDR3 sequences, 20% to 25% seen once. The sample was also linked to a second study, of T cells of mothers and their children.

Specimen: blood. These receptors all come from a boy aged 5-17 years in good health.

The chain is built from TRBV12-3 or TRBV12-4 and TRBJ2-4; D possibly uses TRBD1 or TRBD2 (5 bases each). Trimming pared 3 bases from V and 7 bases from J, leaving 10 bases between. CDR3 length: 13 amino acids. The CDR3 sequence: CASSFPGTNIQYF. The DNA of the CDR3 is TGTGCCAGCAGTTTTCCCGGGACGAACATTCAGTACTTC.

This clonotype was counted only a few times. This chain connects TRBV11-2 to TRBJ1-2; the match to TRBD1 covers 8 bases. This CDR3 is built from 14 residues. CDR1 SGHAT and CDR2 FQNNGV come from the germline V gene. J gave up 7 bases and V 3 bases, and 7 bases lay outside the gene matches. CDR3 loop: CASSLGRGLGGYTF. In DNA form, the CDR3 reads TGTGCCAGCAGCTTGGGCAGGGGGCTTGGTGGCTACACCTTC.

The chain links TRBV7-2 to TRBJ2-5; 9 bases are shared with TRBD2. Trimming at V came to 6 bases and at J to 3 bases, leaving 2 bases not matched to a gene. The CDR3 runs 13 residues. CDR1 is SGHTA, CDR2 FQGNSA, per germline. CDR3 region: CASRASGEETQYF. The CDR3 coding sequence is TGTGCCAGCAGGGCTAGCGGGGAAGAGACCCAGTACTTC. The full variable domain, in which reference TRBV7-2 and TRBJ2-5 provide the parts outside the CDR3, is GAGVSQSPSNKVTEKGKDVELRCDPISGHTALYWYRQSLGQGLEFLIYFQGNSAPDKSGLPSDRFSAERTGGSVSTLTIQRTQQEDSAVYLCASRASGEETQYFGPGTRLLVL.

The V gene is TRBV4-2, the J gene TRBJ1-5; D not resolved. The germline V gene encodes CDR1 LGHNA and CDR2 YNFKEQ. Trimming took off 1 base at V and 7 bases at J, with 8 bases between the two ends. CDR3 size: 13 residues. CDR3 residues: CASSQVGTQPQHF. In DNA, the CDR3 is TGTGCCAGCAGCCAAGTCGGTACCCAGCCCCAGCATTTT.

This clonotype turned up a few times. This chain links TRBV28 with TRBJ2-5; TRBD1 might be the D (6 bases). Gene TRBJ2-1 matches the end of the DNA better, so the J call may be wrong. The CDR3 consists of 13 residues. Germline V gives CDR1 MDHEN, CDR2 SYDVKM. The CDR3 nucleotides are TGTGCTAGCCTGAGGCAGGGGATAAATGAGCAGTTCTTC. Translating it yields CASLRQGINEQFF.

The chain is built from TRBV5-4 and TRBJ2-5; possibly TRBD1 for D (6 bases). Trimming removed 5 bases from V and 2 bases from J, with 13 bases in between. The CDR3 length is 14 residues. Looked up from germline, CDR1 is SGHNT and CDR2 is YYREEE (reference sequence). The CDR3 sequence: CASSLGQQQETQYF. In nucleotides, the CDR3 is TGTGCCAGCAGTTTAGGACAGCAGCAAGAGACCCAGTACTTC. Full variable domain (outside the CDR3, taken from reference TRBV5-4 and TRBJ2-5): ETGVTQSPTHLIKTRGQQVTLRCSSQSGHNTVSWYQQALGQGPQFIFQYYREEENGRGNFPPRFSGLQFPNYSSELNVNALELDDSALYLCASSLGQQQETQYFGPGTRLLVL.

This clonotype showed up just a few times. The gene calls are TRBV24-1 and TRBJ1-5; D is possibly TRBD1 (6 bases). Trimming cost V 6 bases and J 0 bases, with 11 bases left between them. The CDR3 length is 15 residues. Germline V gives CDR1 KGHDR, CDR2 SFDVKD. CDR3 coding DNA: TGTGCCACCAGTTCGAGGACAGTTAGCAATCAGCCCCAGCATTTT. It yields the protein CATSSRTVSNQPQHF.

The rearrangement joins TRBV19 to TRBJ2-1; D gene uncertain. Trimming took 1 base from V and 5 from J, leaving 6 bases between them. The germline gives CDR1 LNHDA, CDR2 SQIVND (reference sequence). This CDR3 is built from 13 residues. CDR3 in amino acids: CASSIVRDNEQFF. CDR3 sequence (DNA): TGTGCCAGTAGTATAGTAAGGGACAATGAGCAGTTCTTC.

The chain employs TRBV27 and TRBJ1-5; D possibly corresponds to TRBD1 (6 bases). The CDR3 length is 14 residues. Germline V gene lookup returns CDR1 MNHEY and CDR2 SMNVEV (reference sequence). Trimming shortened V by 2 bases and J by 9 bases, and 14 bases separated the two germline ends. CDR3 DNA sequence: TGTGCCAGCAGTTTAGATAGGCTCAGGGGGCCCCAGCATTTT. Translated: CASSLDRLRGPQHF.

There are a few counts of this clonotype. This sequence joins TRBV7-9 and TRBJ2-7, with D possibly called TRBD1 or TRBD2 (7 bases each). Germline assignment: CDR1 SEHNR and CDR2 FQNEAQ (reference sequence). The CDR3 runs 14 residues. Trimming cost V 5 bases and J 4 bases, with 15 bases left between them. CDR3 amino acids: CASSRGLQGYEQYF. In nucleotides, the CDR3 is TGTGCCAGCAGCAGGGGACTACAGGGGTACGAGCAGTACTTC.

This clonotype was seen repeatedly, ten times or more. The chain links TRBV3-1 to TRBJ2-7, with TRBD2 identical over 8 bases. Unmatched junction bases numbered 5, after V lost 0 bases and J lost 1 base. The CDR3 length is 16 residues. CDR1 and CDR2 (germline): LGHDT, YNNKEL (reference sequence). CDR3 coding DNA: TGTGCCAGCAGCCAAGATTTGGCTAGCGGGTCCTACGAGCAGTACTTC. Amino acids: CASSQDLASGSYEQYF.

CDR3 region: CSATLSGNEQYF. The DNA for the CDR3 is TGCAGTGCTACCCTGTCGGGGAACGAGCAGTACTTC. The chain carries TRBV20-1 and TRBJ2-7; D possibly corresponds to TRBD2 (5 bases). CDR3 length: 12 amino acids. Per germline, CDR1 DFQATT and CDR2 SNEGSKA (reference sequence). Trimming took 4 bases from V and 5 from J, leaving 12 bases between them.

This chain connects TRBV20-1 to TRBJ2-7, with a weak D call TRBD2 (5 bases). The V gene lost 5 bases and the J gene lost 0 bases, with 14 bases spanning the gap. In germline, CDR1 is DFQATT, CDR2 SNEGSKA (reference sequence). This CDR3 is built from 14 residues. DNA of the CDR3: TGCAGTGCTGGCCCCGGGGTCAGCTCCTACGAGCAGTACTTC. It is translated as CSAGPGVSSYEQYF.

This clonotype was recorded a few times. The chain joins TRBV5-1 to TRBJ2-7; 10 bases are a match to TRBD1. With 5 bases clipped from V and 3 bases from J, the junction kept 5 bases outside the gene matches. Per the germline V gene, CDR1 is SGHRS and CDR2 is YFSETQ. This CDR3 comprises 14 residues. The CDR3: CASRRTGGNYEQYF. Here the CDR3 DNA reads TGCGCCAGCAGGAGGACAGGGGGAAACTACGAGCAGTACTTC.

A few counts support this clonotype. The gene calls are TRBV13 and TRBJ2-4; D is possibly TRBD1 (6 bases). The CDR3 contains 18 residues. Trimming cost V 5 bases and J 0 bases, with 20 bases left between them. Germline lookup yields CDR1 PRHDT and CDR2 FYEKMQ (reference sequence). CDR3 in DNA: TGTGCCAGCAGCGGCCATGGACAGCAAATTTTAGCCAAAAACATTCAGTACTTC. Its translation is CASSGHGQQILAKNIQYF.

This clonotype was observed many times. The CDR3: CSMQRGLAGDTQYF. The CDR3 DNA reads TGCAGCATGCAGAGGGGACTGGCCGGGGATACGCAGTATTTT. The chain joins TRBV29-1 to TRBJ2-3, with D perhaps matching TRBD2 (6 bases). Germline V gives CDR1 SQVTM, CDR2 ANQGSEA. The CDR3 is 14 residues long. Trimming took off 8 bases at V and 6 bases at J, with 21 bases between the two ends.